This T cell receptor (beta chain) emerged from a study of T cells in Graves' hyperthyroidism and ophthalmopathy. Amplification of TCR beta CDR3 regions used RNA as the template. A set of HTBI primers served as the primers for a first-round RT-PCR of the TCR CDR3. TCRdb redid the calling of the multiplex PCR reads with MiXCR, one entry per CDR3 protein. The repertoire includes about 350,000 distinct CDR3 sequences, over 12% of them detected once, and roughly a fifth sits in the top ten. V was cut by 2 bases and J by 3 bases, with 20 bases left in between. Germline V lookup: CDR1 DFQATT, CDR2 SNEGSKA (reference sequence). CDR3 length: 17 residues. This clonotype was counted at least ten times.

The V call is TRBV20-1, the J call TRBJ2-1, with a tentative D call TRBD1 (7 bases). The sequenced sample consisted of blood. The receptor comes from a woman aged 55-69 years with Graves' ophthalmopathy. CDR3 region: CSARRPAGQGGYNEQFF. The DNA of the CDR3 is TGCAGTGCTAGACGCCCGGCGGGCCAGGGGGGCTACAATGAGCAGTTCTTC.